This TCR beta chain was captured in a study of T cells in Graves' hyperthyroidism and ophthalmopathy. Study-level points and caveats: With a median lead of around 6.7 months before onset, the model predicted ophthalmopathy.

TCR beta CDR3 regions were amplified from RNA. Carried out on the TCR CDR3, a first-round RT-PCR used the HTBI primer set. TCRdb processed the multiplex PCR reads anew with MiXCR; each CDR3 protein has one entry. This table has hundreds of thousands of distinct CDR3 sequences, around 46% appearing once. Patients aged 18 to 65 with hyperthyroidism were newly diagnosed, with duration under 2 months. Uncontrolled infection, other autoimmune disease, pregnancy and lactation each barred patients from inclusion. This clonotype has at least ten counts. What it binds is unknown. V shed 10 bases and J shed 0 bases, with 10 bases lying between them. This CDR3 comprises 12 residues. Germline assignment: CDR1 ENHRY and CDR2 SYGVKD.

The sequence was collected from a woman aged 18-30 years with Graves' hyperthyroidism. V usage is TRBV10-3 and J usage is TRBJ2-7; the D is unclear. Specimen: peripheral blood or thyroid tissue (not recorded which). The CDR3 spells CASSYISYEQYF. The CDR3 coding sequence is TGTGCCAGCAGCTACATCTCCTACGAGCAGTACTTC.